This TCR beta chain stems from a study of memory CD4+ T cells and cytomegalovirus serostatus. Per the original data handling: After removing out-of-frame reads, approximately 2.2 million distinct TCRbeta sequences remained. This table comes from immunoSEQ multiplex PCR, and its TCRdb copy is limited to in-frame clones, with some not included. D and trimming come from the DNA, and the V and J calls and clone size come from that table. The sample has about 60,000 clones, roughly 80% seen once; the top ten hold roughly 0.94%. The sort gate was single viable CD3+CD4+CD8-CD45RO+ cells for memory CD4+ T cells. The germline V gene has CDR1 LNHDA and CDR2 SQIVND (reference sequence). The length of the CDR3 is 16 residues. The J segment lost 6 bases and the V segment lost 6 bases, leaving 10 bases of the junction unmatched.

V usage is TRBV19 and J usage is TRBJ2-2; 10 bases are shared with TRBD2. The receptor was derived from an adult in good health and CMV-seronegative. Sequencing input: memory CD4+ T cells from blood. This chain's CDR3 is CASSTAGGRQAGELFF. The CDR3 DNA reads TGTGCCAGTAGCACAGCGGGAGGGAGACAGGCCGGGGAGCTGTTTTTT.